This T cell receptor beta chain appears in the sequencing data of a study of blood T cell repertoires in COVID-19. On the study more broadly: The origin of the acute and convalescent COVID-19 samples was the United States, Italy and Spain.

As originally analysed: Estimates of nucleated cell counts were drawn from the amplification of reference gene primers. The method was immunoSEQ multiplex PCR; TCRdb's version includes in-frame clones alone and lacks a portion of them. V and J calls and clone size are those listed in that table; D and trimming were worked out from the DNA. This sample carries 90,000 to 150,000 clones, 75% to 90% of them seen once, and the ten largest clones take about 27%. Sample: peripheral blood. This clonotype was obtained from an older man with active or convalescent COVID-19.

This CDR3 reads CASSHRKTSNQPQHF. The CDR3 DNA follows: TGTGCCAGCAGTCACAGGAAAACTAGCAATCAGCCCCAGCATTTT. The gene calls are TRBV28 and TRBJ1-5; tentative D call: TRBD1 (5 bases). Germline CDR1 is MDHEN and CDR2 is SYDVKM. The V gene lost 5 bases and the J gene lost 0 bases, with 11 bases spanning the gap. This CDR3 comprises 15 residues.